Described below is a single TCR beta chain sequence and its context. These data originate in a study of blood T cell repertoires in COVID-19. As for the study in general: The cDNA or gDNA used as material had been derived from T cells, B-cell-depleted T cells, or PBMCs.

Methods used by the authors: Nucleated cell counts were estimated from reference gene primer amplification. The data were produced by immunoSEQ multiplex PCR, yet TCRdb's version contains in-frame clones alone and is incomplete. V, J and clone size reflect that table, while D and trimming were determined from the DNA. This sample has under 100,000 clones, with 75% to 90% found just once. The germline CDR1 and CDR2 sequences are LNHDA and SQIVND (reference sequence). The J segment lost 2 bases and the V segment lost 5 bases, leaving 10 bases of the junction unmatched. The CDR3 is 16 amino acids. This chain links TRBV19 with TRBJ2-3, with TRBD1 identical over 7 bases. Sequenced sample: peripheral blood. This clonotype was obtained from a human donor in a cohort sampled during active COVID-19. The CDR3 reads CASSARTGGLTDTQYF. The CDR3 DNA is TGTGCCAGTAGTGCCCGGACAGGAGGACTCACAGATACGCAGTATTTT.